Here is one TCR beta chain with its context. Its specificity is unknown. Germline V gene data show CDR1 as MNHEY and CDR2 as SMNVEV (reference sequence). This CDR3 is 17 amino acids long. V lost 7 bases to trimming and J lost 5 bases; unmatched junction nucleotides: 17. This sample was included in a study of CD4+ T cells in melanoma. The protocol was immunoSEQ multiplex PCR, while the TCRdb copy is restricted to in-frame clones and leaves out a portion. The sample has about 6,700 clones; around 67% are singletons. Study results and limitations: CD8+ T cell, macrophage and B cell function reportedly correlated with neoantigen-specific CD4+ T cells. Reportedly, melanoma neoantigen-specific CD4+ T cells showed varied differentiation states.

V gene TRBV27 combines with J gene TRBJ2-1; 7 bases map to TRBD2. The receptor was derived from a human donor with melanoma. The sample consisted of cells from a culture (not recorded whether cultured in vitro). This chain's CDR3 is CASMGGGGRRQDNEQFF. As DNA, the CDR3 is TGTGCCAGCATGGGGGGGGGTGGTAGGCGTCAGGACAATGAGCAGTTCTTC.